The present T cell receptor beta chain was sequenced within a study of blood T cell repertoires in COVID-19. This clone was counted only a few times. This table comes from immunoSEQ multiplex PCR, and its TCRdb copy is limited to in-frame clones, with some not included. The data show some 170,000 clones, roughly 88% seen once. CDR3 length: 18 amino acids. Germline V CDR1 and CDR2: SNHLY, FYNNEI. With V trimmed by 6 bases and J by 6 bases, 18 bases remained unmatched. This sequence was found in a man in his fifties who had recovered from COVID-19. Sequencing was done on a sample of PBMCs or T cells enriched from blood (not recorded which). This chain joins TRBV2 and TRBJ2-1; 9 bases line up with TRBD1. Here the CDR3 reads CASRRLVTGGFGSNEQFF. For the CDR3, the DNA is TGTGCCAGCAGGCGACTGGTGACAGGGGGATTTGGGAGCAATGAGCAGTTCTTC.